One sample yielded the 31 T cell receptor beta chains listed below, sequenced in a study of T cell responses to AZD1222 COVID-19 vaccine. Measured with immunoSEQ multiplex PCR; TCRdb has only the in-frame clones, and not every one. This sample carries roughly 150,000 clones, around 93% of them seen once, and the ten largest clones take around 1.3%. Sequencing used peripheral blood, obtained on day 0 of AZD1222 vaccination. The receptors originated from an adult in good health.

The CDR3 here is CASSLGRGQSSYNEQFF. DNA of the CDR3: TGTGCCAGCAGCTTAGGCCGGGGCCAGAGCTCCTACAATGAGCAGTTCTTC. The V call is TRBV7-2, the J call TRBJ2-1; perhaps D is TRBD1 or TRBD2 (5 bases each). There are 17 residues in the CDR3. CDR1 and CDR2 (germline): SGHTA, FQGNSA. The V end was cut by 1 base, the J end by 0 bases, with 13 bases between.

CDR3 residues: CASSSTDRVNSPLHF. The CDR3 DNA is TGTGCCAGCAGCTCCACTGACAGGGTCAATTCACCCCTCCACTTT. This chain links TRBV5-6 with TRBJ1-6; 7 positions match TRBD1. Losses at the gene ends were 3 bases for V and 7 bases for J; bases not matched to a gene: 7. The germline V gene encodes CDR1 SGHDT and CDR2 YYEEEE. This CDR3 comprises 15 residues.

The chain recombines TRBV5-3 with TRBJ2-2; TRBD2 aligns across 10 bases. TRBV5-3 is sorted into the ORF group, with uncertain function. The CDR3 extends over 17 amino acids. Trimming took 4 bases from V and 0 from J; bases not matched to a gene: 6. CDR3 nucleotide sequence: TGTGCCAGAAGCATCCCGGGACTAGCGCCGAACACCGGGGAGCTGTTTTTT. Translating gives CARSIPGLAPNTGELFF.

This chain links TRBV19 with TRBJ1-1; TRBD1 aligns across 7 bases. Trimming removed 3 bases from V and 4 bases from J; junction bases left unmatched: 11. This CDR3 is built from 16 residues. CDR1 and CDR2 from the germline V gene are LNHDA and SQIVND (reference sequence). CDR3 coding DNA: TGTGCCAGTAGTATCCCCTCCCCCACAGGGGTCACTGAAGCTTTCTTT. Residues: CASSIPSPTGVTEAFF.

This sequence joins TRBV30 and TRBJ2-5; no definite D call. Between the trimmed V and J ends, which lost 3 bases and 1 base, there was a span of 6 bases. CDR1 is GTSNPN and CDR2 is SVGIG in the germline V gene (reference sequence). This CDR3 comprises 12 residues. The CDR3 bases are TGTGCCTGGAGCCTATCCCAAGAGACCCAGTACTTC. It yields the protein CAWSLSQETQYF.

The rearrangement uses TRBV18 and TRBJ1-6; the match to TRBD1 covers 8 bases. The CDR3 contains 16 residues. The V gene's germline CDR1 is KGHSH and CDR2 LQKENI. V lost 5 bases, J lost 7 bases, and 10 bases stayed unmatched. The CDR3 is CASSASTGGVNSPLHF. CDR3 nucleotide sequence: TGTGCCAGCTCAGCAAGTACAGGGGGTGTGAATTCACCCCTCCACTTT.

The rearrangement links TRBV30 to TRBJ1-2, with D possibly matching TRBD1 (6 bases). V lost 2 bases and J lost 4, with 11 bases in between. The CDR3 runs to 13 residues. Germline CDR1 and CDR2: GTSNPN and SVGIG (reference sequence). The DNA for the CDR3 is TGTGCCTGGAGTCATACAGGGATCTATGGCTACACCTTC. This encodes CAWSHTGIYGYTF.

The gene calls are TRBV7-3 and TRBJ1-5; TRBD1 is a possible D gene (5 bases). CDR1 and CDR2 (germline): SGHTA, FQGTGA. CDR3 length: 15 residues. V dropped 5 bases and J dropped 3 bases, with 14 bases sitting between them. The CDR3 here is CASSPQGLPNQPQHF. The CDR3 DNA reads as TGTGCCAGCAGCCCGCAGGGACTGCCCAATCAGCCCCAGCATTTT.

The genes are TRBV13 and TRBJ2-7, with D possibly being TRBD2 (6 bases). V lost 0 bases and J 3 bases, leaving 9 bases between the germline ends. The CDR3 is 14 amino acids. Germline assignment: CDR1 PRHDT and CDR2 FYEKMQ (reference sequence). CDR3 amino acids: CASSLGRGSYEQYF. Here the CDR3 DNA reads TGTGCCAGCAGCTTAGGGCGGGGAAGCTACGAGCAGTACTTC.

V is TRBV5-1 and J is TRBJ2-7; the D call may be TRBD1 or TRBD2 (5 bases each). This CDR3 region has 12 residues. Germline CDR1 is SGHRS and CDR2 is YFSETQ. The V end was cut by 7 bases, the J end by 6 bases, with 14 bases between. CDR3 DNA sequence: TGCGCCAGCGCCGGGACCGTGGGCGAGCAGTACTTC. This codes for CASAGTVGEQYF.

The rearrangement joins TRBV13 to TRBJ1-2; no clear D. Trimming removed 3 bases at V and 2 bases at J, with 31 bases between. The germline V gene encodes CDR1 PRHDT and CDR2 FYEKMQ (reference sequence). CDR3 length equals 21 residues. The CDR3 spells CASSFSAAVFLPERKNYGYTF. The CDR3 region has the DNA TGTGCCAGCAGCTTCTCGGCCGCGGTTTTCTTGCCTGAAAGGAAGAACTATGGCTACACCTTC. Variable domain in full (rest from reference TRBV13 and TRBJ1-2): AAGVIQSPRHLIKEKRETATLKCYPIPRHDTVYWYQQGPGQDPQFLISFYEKMQSDKGSIPDRFSAQQFSDYHSELNMSSLELGDSALYFCASSFSAAVFLPERKNYGYTFGSGTRLTVV.

This chain joins TRBV19 and TRBJ1-1; D possibly corresponds to TRBD1 (6 bases). V was pared by 5 bases and J by 6 bases, with 13 bases between. This CDR3 comprises 13 residues. Germline values: CDR1 LNHDA, CDR2 SQIVND (reference sequence). In DNA form, the CDR3 reads TGTGCCAGTAGTTCGGACAGCAAGCCTGAAGCTTTCTTT. This sequence encodes CASSSDSKPEAFF.

CDR3 residues: CASSESRGGISYEQYF. The DNA for the CDR3 is TGTGCCAGCAGTGAATCTCGGGGGGGAATCTCCTACGAGCAGTACTTC. V is TRBV25-1 and J is TRBJ2-7; 8 positions match TRBD2. The CDR3 is made up of 16 amino acids. Germline CDR1 reads MGHDK; CDR2 reads SYGVNS. V lost 1 base to trimming and J lost 0 bases; unmatched junction nucleotides: 5.

V is TRBV6-2 or TRBV6-3 and J is TRBJ2-3; 9 bases are shared with TRBD2. CDR1 and CDR2 from the germline V gene are MNHEY and SVGEGT. CDR3 length equals 16 residues. After removal of 5 bases from V and 4 bases from J, the junction contained 10 bases not matched to a gene. The CDR3 loop is CASSDLIGLASDTQYF. The CDR3 bases are TGTGCCAGCAGTGACCTGATAGGACTAGCGTCAGATACGCAGTATTTT.

This chain connects TRBV21-1 to TRBJ1-4. TRBV21-1 is recorded as a pseudogene. The CDR3 length is 13 residues. The CDR3 DNA is TGTGCCAGCAGCAAATTGGGATTAGAAAAACTGTTTTTT. Translation: CASSKLGLEKLFF.

The chain joins TRBV2 to TRBJ1-1; the D gene is possibly TRBD1 (5 bases). V lost 8 bases, J lost 5 bases, and 18 bases lay in between. The germline V gene has CDR1 SNHLY and CDR2 FYNNEI. The CDR3 runs 14 residues. The CDR3 sequence: CASQARGVVTEAFF. DNA of the CDR3: TGTGCCAGCCAGGCCCGGGGGGTCGTGACTGAAGCTTTCTTT.

The chain combines TRBV19 with TRBJ1-5; 9 bases match TRBD1. Looked up from germline, CDR1 is LNHDA and CDR2 is SQIVND (reference sequence). The CDR3 length is 15 residues. Losses at the gene ends were 4 bases for V and 9 bases for J; bases not matched to a gene: 10. The CDR3 sequence is CASSTMTGGPGPQHF. In DNA form, the CDR3 reads TGTGCCAGTAGTACGATGACAGGGGGGCCCGGGCCCCAGCATTTT.

The chain joins TRBV30 to TRBJ2-1; the D gene is possibly TRBD2 (6 bases). This CDR3 comprises 15 residues. V lost 1 base and J 7 bases, leaving 17 bases between the germline ends. Looked up from germline, CDR1 is GTSNPN and CDR2 is SVGIG (reference sequence). CDR3 in amino acids: CAWSEKAGSGNEQFF. The CDR3 DNA sequence: TGTGCCTGGAGTGAGAAAGCGGGCTCAGGGAATGAGCAGTTCTTC.

The V and J genes are TRBV7-9 and TRBJ1-6; D is undetermined. This CDR3 contains 14 residues. The V gene lost 2 bases and the J gene lost 5 bases, with 7 bases spanning the gap. Germline values: CDR1 SEHNR, CDR2 FQNEAQ (reference sequence). DNA of the CDR3: TGTGCCAGCAGCTTATTACAGAATAATTCACCCCTCCACTTT. As protein: CASSLLQNNSPLHF.

The CDR3 DNA is TGTGCCAGCACCCCCGGGGCAAGTAACACTGAAGCTTTCTTT. Amino acids: CASTPGASNTEAFF. The V gene is TRBV7-9, the J gene TRBJ1-1; D possibly corresponds to TRBD1 (5 bases). V lost 7 bases and J lost 2, with 14 bases in between. CDR1 is SEHNR and CDR2 is FQNEAQ in the germline V gene (reference sequence). This CDR3 region has 14 residues.

The chain uses TRBV29-1 and TRBJ1-1; D is unclear. Trimming left V 5 bases short and J 1 base short, with 14 bases between. The CDR3 loop spans 14 amino acids. Germline V CDR1 and CDR2: SQVTM, ANQGSEA. CDR3 nucleotide sequence: TGCAGCGTTCTCAGGTCCACGGGGAACACTGAAGCTTTCTTT. It is translated as CSVLRSTGNTEAFF.

The chain couples TRBV9 to TRBJ1-1; 7 positions match TRBD1. The CDR3 extends over 16 amino acids. The V gene's germline CDR1 is SGDLS and CDR2 YYNGEE. V shed 0 bases, J shed 1 base, and the junction held 6 bases outside the gene matches. In DNA form, the CDR3 reads TGTGCCAGCAGCGTAGCTAGGGACAGCCCGAACACTGAAGCTTTCTTT. This translates into CASSVARDSPNTEAFF.

This chain joins TRBV7-9 and TRBJ2-1; possibly TRBD1 or TRBD2 for D (6 bases each). The CDR3 length is 15 residues. Trimming removed 4 bases at V and 3 bases at J, with 13 bases between. CDR1 is SEHNR, CDR2 FQNEAQ, per germline (reference sequence). The CDR3 bases are TGTGCCAGCAGCTCACCTCGGGGGCTCTACAATGAGCAGTTCTTC. This translates into CASSSPRGLYNEQFF.

CDR3 residues: CSAPDSMGGYTF. The CDR3 region has the DNA TGCAGCGCCCCTGACAGCATGGGGGGCTACACCTTC. The chain links TRBV29-1 to TRBJ1-2, with D perhaps matching TRBD1 (5 bases). V lost 7 bases to trimming and J lost 8 bases, with 17 bases between them. The germline V gene encodes CDR1 SQVTM and CDR2 ANQGSEA. This CDR3 spans 12 amino acids. The whole variable domain, remainder taken from reference TRBV29-1 and TRBJ1-2, is SAVISQKPSRDICQRGTSLTIQCQVDSQVTMMFWYRQQPGQSLTLIATANQGSEATYESGFVIDKFPISRPNLTFSTLTVSNMSPEDSSIYLCSAPDSMGGYTFGSGTRLTVV.

In this sample, this clone turned up once. The gene calls are TRBV4-1 and TRBJ2-1, with D uncertain. Trimming removed 4 bases at V and 5 bases at J, with 9 bases between. The CDR3 is 13 residues long. Germline V gene data show CDR1 as MGHRA and CDR2 as YSYEKL. The CDR3 sequence is CASSPGPHNEQFF. The CDR3 nucleotides are TGCGCCAGCAGCCCCGGCCCCCACAATGAGCAGTTCTTC.

The chain is built from TRBV7-9 and TRBJ2-7; weak D call: TRBD1 (5 bases). The CDR3 loop spans 14 amino acids. Germline V gene sequence: CDR1 SEHNR, CDR2 FQNEAQ (reference sequence). Trimming shortened V by 0 bases and J by 5 bases, and 11 bases separated the two germline ends. This CDR3 reads CASSLAGRVNEQYF. CDR3 bases: TGTGCCAGCAGCTTAGCAGGCAGGGTTAACGAGCAGTACTTC. Looking up the rest from reference TRBV7-9 and TRBJ2-7 gives the full variable domain: DTGVSQNPRHKITKRGQNVTFRCDPISEHNRLYWYRQTLGQGPEFLTYFQNEAQLEKSRLLSDRFSAERPKGSFSTLEIQRTEQGDSAMYLCASSLAGRVNEQYFGPGTRLTVT.

The rearrangement joins TRBV30 to TRBJ1-4, with TRBD1 matching 9 bases. V lost 4 bases and J lost 7; bases outside the gene matches: 4. In germline, CDR1 is GTSNPN, CDR2 SVGIG (reference sequence). CDR3 length: 13 amino acids. The CDR3 DNA reads TGTGCCTGGAACAGGGGGCGCCGTGAAAAACTGTTTTTT. Translated, it gives CAWNRGRREKLFF.

This chain links TRBV28 with TRBJ1-5; D is possibly TRBD1 (6 bases). Germline-derived CDR1 and CDR2 are MDHEN and SYDVKM. The V gene lost 6 bases and the J gene lost 4 bases, with 13 bases spanning the gap. The length of the CDR3 is 14 residues. CDR3 residues: CASRQGGGNQPQHF. CDR3 coding DNA: TGTGCCAGCAGACAGGGAGGTGGGAATCAGCCCCAGCATTTT.

This chain uses TRBV29-1 with TRBJ2-7; 7 nucleotides match TRBD2. Germline trimming cut 0 bases from V and 0 bases from J; bases unmatched to any gene: 5. This CDR3 spans 15 amino acids. Germline-derived CDR1 and CDR2 are SQVTM and ANQGSEA. CDR3 nucleotide sequence: TGCAGCGTTGAAGATGGGGGGGAGGTCTCCTACGAGCAGTACTTC. Its protein product is CSVEDGGEVSYEQYF.

The V call is TRBV28, the J call TRBJ2-3; 13 bases match TRBD2. CDR1 is MDHEN, CDR2 SYDVKM, per germline. V lost 2 bases, J lost 5 bases, and 13 bases stayed unmatched. The CDR3 runs 19 residues. CDR3 DNA: TGTGCCAGCAGTTTAGAGGGACTAGCGGGGCCCACCAGAGGAGATACGCAGTATTTT. Its translation is CASSLEGLAGPTRGDTQYF.

V and J are TRBV5-1 and TRBJ2-5; 11 nucleotides align to TRBD2. The germline V gene has CDR1 SGHRS and CDR2 YFSETQ. The CDR3 totals 18 residues. With V trimmed by 0 bases and J by 1 base, 8 bases remained unmatched. In DNA form, the CDR3 reads TGCGCCAGCAGCTTGGTTGGGGCTAGCGGGGGGCTCCAAGAGACCCAGTACTTC. Amino acid sequence: CASSLVGASGGLQETQYF.